Detailed here is one T cell receptor (beta chain). No antigen is known for it. This sample stems from a study of cytomegalovirus exposure and HLA in healthy donors. Whole-study context: The study's early data release held some 85 million unique TCRs from HLA-typed donors. Most genotyped donors, approximately 81% of 350 to 500, had Caucasian-associated genetic ancestry.

This CDR3 is 15 amino acids long. Losses at the gene ends were 3 bases for V and 5 bases for J; bases not matched to a gene: 7. CDR1 is SGDLS, CDR2 YYNGEE, per germline. Primers included in the PCR were 60 Vbeta and 13 Jbeta primers. The data were produced by immunoSEQ multiplex PCR, yet TCRdb's version contains in-frame clones alone and is incomplete. The data hold about 160,000 clones, with roughly 80% observed a single time. The study, taken as a whole, reports: In an earlier analysis, productive rearrangement rates for most beta V segments clustered near 87% or 30%.

Specimen: PBMCs. The J gene is TRBJ2-3, the V gene TRBV9; TRBD1 matches at 9 bases. This TCR was sampled from a female donor in good health and CMV-seronegative. The CDR3 nucleotides are TGTGCCAGCAGCGCCCGGGACAGGGTTATAGATACGCAGTATTTT. Protein product: CASSARDRVIDTQYF.